The 6 T cell receptor beta chains below all came from one sample that was sequenced in a study of PD-L1 blockade in urothelial cancer. Regarding time point: pretreatment peripheral blood. Profiled with immunoSEQ multiplex PCR; TCRdb holds only in-frame clones, not every one. The sample carries 130,000 or so clones, 84% recorded once. Sequenced material: PBMCs, taken around atezolizumab (anti-PD-L1) treatment. The receptors come from a man aged 50 to 59 with urothelial cancer.

The chain recombines TRBV30 with TRBJ1-2; 11 bases are shared with TRBD1. J gave up 13 bases and V 0 bases, and 13 bases lay outside the gene matches. CDR3 length: 15 residues. Per the germline V gene, CDR1 is GTSNPN and CDR2 is SVGIG (reference sequence). In DNA form, the CDR3 reads TGTGCCTGGAGTGTACGACTAGGGACAGGGGGACCTCGCACCTTC. As protein: CAWSVRLGTGGPRTF. Supplemented by reference TRBV30 and TRBJ1-2, the full variable domain reads SQTIHQWPATLVQPVGSPLSLECTVEGTSNPNLYWYRQAAGRGLQLLFYSVGIGQISSEVPQNLSASRPQDRQFILSSKKLLLSDSGFYLCAWSVRLGTGGPRTFGSGTRLTVV.

V and J are TRBV23-1 and TRBJ2-7; 14 bases agree with TRBD2. TRBV23-1 is placed among ORFs of uncertain function. The CDR3 contains 17 residues. V lost 2 bases to trimming and J lost 5 bases; unmatched junction nucleotides: 8. CDR3: CASSQRQGLAGVHEQYF. The DNA for the CDR3 is TGCGCCAGCAGTCAAAGGCAGGGACTAGCGGGAGTCCACGAGCAGTACTTC.

This clone was picked up a small number of times. This chain uses TRBV4-1 with TRBJ1-6, with 8 bases fitting TRBD1. Per germline, CDR1 MGHRA and CDR2 YSYEKL. V shed 5 bases, J shed 6 bases, and the junction held 9 bases outside the gene matches. The CDR3 is made up of 16 amino acids. CDR3 sequence (DNA): TGCGCCAGCAGCAAAGGGAGACAGGGGATTAATTCACCCCTCCACTTT. This translates into CASSKGRQGINSPLHF.

V usage is TRBV5-1 and J usage is TRBJ1-4, with a weak D call TRBD1 (6 bases). The CDR3 is 16 residues long. Trimming pared 1 base from V and 0 bases from J, leaving 10 bases between. Germline CDR1 and CDR2: SGHRS and YFSETQ. The CDR3 is CASSLSQGSTNEKLFF. For the CDR3, the DNA is TGCGCCAGCAGCTTGTCACAGGGATCAACTAATGAAAAACTGTTTTTT.

The gene calls are TRBV30 and TRBJ2-3; TRBD2 agrees at 9 bases. From germline, CDR1 is GTSNPN and CDR2 SVGIG (reference sequence). This CDR3 region has 18 residues. Trimming took 0 bases from V and 3 from J; bases not matched to a gene: 13. The CDR3 nucleotides are TGTGCCTGGAGTGTCGGAGGCGGGAGGGCCGCTACAACAGATACGCAGTATTTT. This translates into CAWSVGGGRAATTDTQYF.

This clone was counted only a few times. The chain uses TRBV5-3 and TRBJ2-7; TRBD2 aligns across 12 bases. TRBV5-3 is identified as an open reading frame with a role that is uncertain. This CDR3 contains 18 residues. J gave up 3 bases and V 0 bases, and 10 bases lay outside the gene matches. CDR3 protein: CARSLGLAGESPIYEQYF. For the CDR3, the DNA is TGTGCCAGAAGCTTGGGACTAGCGGGAGAATCCCCTATCTACGAGCAGTACTTC.